These 10 T cell receptor beta chains share one sample of origin, sequenced in a study of T cells after yellow fever vaccination. TCRdb reprocessed the 5' RACE reads with MiXCR, giving one entry per CDR3 protein. The sample shows about 320,000 distinct CDR3 sequences, around 4.3% of them seen only once. This specimen consisted of PBMCs, obtained 15 days after the yellow fever booster vaccination. Receptors were obtained from a young man who received the YFV17D yellow fever vaccine.

The J gene is TRBJ2-1, the V gene TRBV5-1, with D perhaps given as TRBD1 or TRBD2 (7 bases each). The CDR3 spans 14 residues. Germline loops: CDR1 SGHRS, CDR2 YFSETQ. V was cut by 4 bases and J by 15 bases, with 23 bases left in between. The CDR3 nucleotides read TGCGCCAGCAGCATTCCGACAGGGAGGGTGAGCCCGTTCTTC. Translated: CASSIPTGRVSPFF.

This clonotype was found many times. V is TRBV20-1 and J is TRBJ2-5, with 9 bases that match TRBD2. V lost 7 bases, J lost 5 bases, and 11 bases stayed unmatched. Germline-derived CDR1 and CDR2 are DFQATT and SNEGSKA (reference sequence). This CDR3 is built from 14 residues. The CDR3 DNA follows: TGCAGTGACAAAGGTCCTAGCGGGGTGGAGACCCAGTACTTC. Its protein product is CSDKGPSGVETQYF.

This sequence joins TRBV29-1 and TRBJ1-2; 8 bases fit TRBD1. With V trimmed by 4 bases and J by 4 bases, 5 bases remained unmatched. There are 13 residues in the CDR3. Germline V gives CDR1 SQVTM, CDR2 ANQGSEA. CDR3 bases: TGCAGCGTTGCCAGGGGGCAGCTCTATGGCTACACCTTC. Encoded protein: CSVARGQLYGYTF. Full variable domain (remainder filled in from reference TRBV29-1 and TRBJ1-2): SAVISQKPSRDICQRGTSLTIQCQVDSQVTMMFWYRQQPGQSLTLIATANQGSEATYESGFVIDKFPISRPNLTFSTLTVSNMSPEDSSIYLCSVARGQLYGYTFGSGTRLTVV.

V is TRBV5-1 and J is TRBJ2-5; TRBD1 might be the D (5 bases). CDR1 is SGHRS, CDR2 YFSETQ, per germline. V lost 3 bases to trimming and J lost 5 bases, with 14 bases between them. This CDR3 comprises 14 residues. The CDR3 sequence is CASSSNGRGETQYF. For the CDR3, the DNA is TGCGCCAGCAGCTCCAATGGTAGGGGCGAGACCCAGTACTTC.

This clonotype was seen ten or more times. The chain has TRBV11-3 and TRBJ2-5; 8 nucleotides line up with TRBD2. The germline V gene encodes CDR1 SGHNT and CDR2 YENEEA. V dropped 0 bases and J dropped 2; count of bases not matched to a gene: 8. The CDR3 loop spans 17 amino acids. The CDR3 DNA reads TGTGCCAGCAGCTTAGATCGGGGGGGCCAGTTACAAGAGACCCAGTACTTC. Translation: CASSLDRGGQLQETQYF.

The table lists this clonotype with many counts. The V call is TRBV7-2, the J call TRBJ2-7, with D possibly matching TRBD2 (6 bases). There are 14 residues in the CDR3. Trimming pared 5 bases from V and 4 bases from J, leaving 15 bases between. Looked up from germline, CDR1 is SGHTA and CDR2 is FQGNSA. DNA of the CDR3: TGTGCCAGCAGCCCCGCTTCGGGGAGGTACGAGCAGTACTTC. It is translated as CASSPASGRYEQYF.

The V gene is TRBV6-5, the J gene TRBJ1-4, with D unclear. V was shortened by 0 bases and J by 0 bases, with 8 bases between the two germline ends. The CDR3 covers 16 residues. The germline V gene encodes CDR1 MNHEY and CDR2 SVGAGI. The CDR3, as DNA: TGTGCCAGCAGTTACTCGATCCCCACAACTAATGAAAAACTGTTTTTT. Encoded protein: CASSYSIPTTNEKLFF.

This clonotype was seen only once. The rearrangement uses TRBV20-1 and TRBJ2-7; 9 bases are shared with TRBD1. Germline V gene data show CDR1 as DFQATT and CDR2 as SNEGSKA (reference sequence). After removal of 5 bases from V and 2 bases from J, the junction contained 4 bases not matched to a gene. This CDR3 comprises 13 residues. The CDR3 region is CSARDRAAYEQYV. The CDR3 DNA sequence: TGCAGTGCTCGGGACAGGGCAGCCTACGAGCAGTACGTC.

This clonotype was found many times. This chain uses TRBV19 with TRBJ2-1, with D tentatively TRBD1 or TRBD2 (6 bases each). The CDR3 extends over 15 amino acids. Germline loops: CDR1 LNHDA, CDR2 SQIVND (reference sequence). The V end lost 3 bases, the J end lost 2 bases, and 11 bases lay between the germline ends. The CDR3 loop reads CASSIEGGAYNEQFF. The CDR3 DNA follows: TGTGCCAGTAGTATTGAGGGGGGCGCCTACAATGAGCAGTTCTTC.

Ten or more counts support this clonotype. The DNA for the CDR3 is TGTGCCAGCAGTCCTACAGGGTTTAACATTCAGTACTTC. This gives the protein CASSPTGFNIQYF. The V call is TRBV27, the J call TRBJ2-4, with D perhaps TRBD1 (6 bases). The germline V gene encodes CDR1 MNHEY and CDR2 SMNVEV (reference sequence). The V end was cut by 5 bases, the J end by 7 bases, with 12 bases between. This CDR3 is built from 13 residues.